This passage covers 30 T cell receptor beta chains from one sample sequenced in a study of vaccination and CD4 T cells after COVID-19. Their recognized antigens are unknown. Described treatment: roughly 11-day PBMC culture with coronavirus spike peptide pools or control peptides (ViraFEST assay). Investigators obtained the unexposed donor's CD4+ T cells before the COVID-19 pandemic (2011-2018). An Oncomine TCR Beta short-read assay was used to sequence the DNA from cultured CD4+ T cells. Each CDR3 protein gets one entry after TCRdb re-called the PCR reads with MiXCR. Seen here are about 3,600 distinct CDR3 sequences, around 21% observed once, and the top ten hold roughly 14%. The sequencing sample was made of CD4+ T cells from blood, cultured in vitro. Receptors originate from a human donor in good health.

By frequency in the sample, this clonotype is medium-sized. The chain uses TRBV7-9 and TRBJ1-2; 7 bases agree with TRBD1. J lost 1 base, V lost 5 bases, and 4 bases had no gene match. Per germline, CDR1 SEHNR and CDR2 FQNEAQ (reference sequence). The CDR3 sequence is 14 residues long. The CDR3 DNA sequence: TGTGCCAGCAGCGTTACAGGGGTTAACTATGGCTACACCTTC. It codes for CASSVTGVNYGYTF.

The chain couples TRBV29-1 to TRBJ2-5; no reliable D call. The CDR3 runs to 12 residues. Germline V gene data show CDR1 as SQVTM and CDR2 as ANQGSEA. Between the trimmed V and J ends, which lost 4 bases and 5 bases, there was a span of 11 bases. The CDR3 nucleotides are TGCAGCGTTGGTCACACTGCGGAGACCCAGTACTTC. It yields the protein CSVGHTAETQYF. Looking up the rest from reference TRBV29-1 and TRBJ2-5 gives the full variable domain: SAVISQKPSRDICQRGTSLTIQCQVDSQVTMMFWYRQQPGQSLTLIATANQGSEATYESGFVIDKFPISRPNLTFSTLTVSNMSPEDSSIYLCSVGHTAETQYFGPGTRLLVL.

This clonotype ranks as medium-sized. This rearrangement joins TRBV27 to TRBJ1-1; D perhaps matches TRBD1 (6 bases). The CDR3 spans 13 residues. Germline CDR1 reads MNHEY; CDR2 reads SMNVEV (reference sequence). V shed 2 bases and J shed 11 bases, with 15 bases lying between them. CDR3 bases: TGTGCCAGCAGTTTACCTGGGACATCGAAGGCTTTCTTT. It yields the protein CASSLPGTSKAFF.

The chain links TRBV7-9 to TRBJ2-7; 10 bases line up with TRBD2. The CDR3 is 15 residues long. J gave up 0 bases and V 5 bases, and 4 bases lay outside the gene matches. Germline loops: CDR1 SEHNR, CDR2 FQNEAQ (reference sequence). The CDR3 loop reads CASSTTSGDSYEQYF. The CDR3, as DNA: TGTGCCAGCAGCACCACTAGCGGGGACTCCTACGAGCAGTACTTC.

This clonotype was seen more than once but under ten times. The chain carries TRBV19 and TRBJ2-2, with D uncertain. The germline gives CDR1 LNHDA, CDR2 SQIVND (reference sequence). This CDR3 has 12 residues. Trimming removed 6 bases at V and 6 bases at J, with 8 bases between. This CDR3 reads CASSPYAGELFF. The CDR3 DNA is TGTGCCAGTAGCCCTTACGCCGGGGAGCTGTTTTTT. The whole variable domain, remainder taken from reference TRBV19 and TRBJ2-2, is DGGITQSPKYLFRKEGQNVTLSCEQNLNHDAMYWYRQDPGQGLRLIYYSQIVNDFQKGDIAEGYSVSREKKESFPLTVTSAQKNPTAFYLCASSPYAGELFFGEGSRLTVL.

In its sample, this clonotype was seen a few times. The V and J genes are TRBV7-9 and TRBJ1-1, with D unresolved. The V gene lost 1 base and the J gene lost 5 bases, with 8 bases spanning the gap. The CDR3 extends over 13 amino acids. Germline lookup yields CDR1 SEHNR and CDR2 FQNEAQ (reference sequence). CDR3 in DNA: TGTGCCAGCAGCTTAGATCGACGGACTGAAGCTTTCTTT. Protein product: CASSLDRRTEAFF.

The count of this clonotype is one. The V gene is TRBV5-1, the J gene TRBJ2-2; D is perhaps TRBD1 or TRBD2 (5 bases each). The CDR3 is 13 amino acids. Looked up from germline, CDR1 is SGHRS and CDR2 is YFSETQ. The V gene lost 4 bases and the J gene lost 3 bases, with 7 bases spanning the gap. The DNA of the CDR3 is TGCGCCAGCAGCCTGGGGGACACCGGGGAGCTGTTTTTT. Translated, it gives CASSLGDTGELFF.

This clonotype was recorded a few times. V is TRBV12-3 or TRBV12-4 and J is TRBJ1-2; D remains ambiguous. Deletions cut 0 bases from V and 4 bases from J, with 12 bases between. This CDR3 region has 15 residues. CDR3 amino acids: CASSLAGIPPYGYTF. The DNA for the CDR3 is TGTGCCAGCAGTTTAGCAGGGATTCCCCCCTATGGCTACACCTTC.

The chain uses TRBV20-1 and TRBJ2-3; D might be TRBD1 (5 bases). Germline values: CDR1 DFQATT, CDR2 SNEGSKA (reference sequence). This CDR3 is built from 13 residues. With 7 bases removed from V and 2 bases from J, the gap between germline ends came to 13 bases. CDR3 residues: CSVPVGHTDTQYF. The CDR3 region has the DNA TGCAGTGTCCCGGTGGGGCACACAGATACGCAGTATTTT.

V and J are TRBV7-6 and TRBJ1-4; tentatively, D is TRBD1 (6 bases). The V end was cut by 0 bases, the J end by 4 bases, with 12 bases between. Germline CDR1 is SGHVS and CDR2 is FNYEAQ. This CDR3 region has 16 residues. As DNA, the CDR3 is TGTGCCAGCAGCTTAGCAACCGGACAGAGTAATGAAAAACTGTTTTTT. The encoded protein is CASSLATGQSNEKLFF.

This clonotype has just a few counts. Sequence at one end of the junction differs from germline and may be a read error. The chain combines TRBV14 with TRBJ2-7; no clear D. Per the germline V gene, CDR1 is SGHDN and CDR2 is FVKESK. This CDR3 comprises 14 residues. The CDR3 DNA reads as TGTGCCAGCAGCCAGTCAAGGATCTCCCACGAGCAGTACTTC. Protein: CASSQSRISHEQYF.

The rearrangement uses TRBV28 and TRBJ1-3; no clear D. This CDR3 region has 19 residues. Germline V gene lookup returns CDR1 MDHEN and CDR2 SYDVKM. Trimming took 3 bases from V and 3 from J, leaving 24 bases between them. The CDR3 spells CASSFVLMRSPEDGNTIYF. CDR3 in DNA: TGTGCCAGCAGTTTCGTTCTTATGCGGAGCCCCGAGGATGGAAACACCATATATTTT.

This chain links TRBV19 with TRBJ1-2, with TRBD1 matching over 7 bases. With 5 bases clipped from V and 6 bases from J, the junction kept 3 bases outside the gene matches. The CDR3 contains 12 residues. In germline, CDR1 is LNHDA, CDR2 SQIVND (reference sequence). In DNA form, the CDR3 reads TGTGCCAGTAGTCCCCAGGGGGATGGCTACACCTTC. The encoded protein is CASSPQGDGYTF.

The V gene is TRBV9, the J gene TRBJ2-3; 12 nucleotides align to TRBD2. The CDR3 has 16 amino acids. V gave up 4 bases and J gave up 2 bases; unmatched junction bases: 5. From germline, CDR1 is SGDLS and CDR2 YYNGEE. In DNA, the CDR3 is TGTGCCAGCAGCTCGAGGACTAGCGGGACCACAGATACGCAGTATTTT. It specifies CASSSRTSGTTDTQYF. The entire variable domain, with the rest obtained from reference TRBV9 and TRBJ2-3, is as follows: DSGVTQTPKHLITATGQRVTLRCSPRSGDLSVYWYQQSLDQGLQFLIQYYNGEERAKGNILERFSAQQFPDLHSELNLSSLELGDSALYFCASSSRTSGTTDTQYFGPGTRLTVL.

This clonotype was found a few times. J is TRBJ2-5 and V is TRBV20-1, with TRBD2 as a possible D gene (6 bases). The CDR3 sequence is 17 residues long. V was pared by 0 bases and J by 2 bases, with 19 bases between. CDR1 is DFQATT and CDR2 is SNEGSKA in the germline V gene (reference sequence). CDR3 amino acids: CSARDGGLSNTQETQYF. In DNA, the CDR3 is TGCAGTGCTAGAGATGGAGGGTTGTCCAACACTCAAGAGACCCAGTACTTC.

The rearrangement uses TRBV20-1 and TRBJ2-7, with a tentative D call TRBD2 (6 bases). The CDR3 totals 15 residues. V shed 0 bases and J shed 2 bases, with 14 bases lying between them. Germline CDR1 is DFQATT and CDR2 is SNEGSKA (reference sequence). The CDR3 here is CSARDPTSNPYEQYF. As DNA, the CDR3 is TGCAGTGCTAGAGATCCTACTAGCAACCCCTACGAGCAGTACTTC.

V and J are TRBV5-3 and TRBJ2-5; either TRBD1 or TRBD2 may supply D (5 bases each). TRBV5-3 is an ORF for which the function is uncertain. V was clipped by 3 bases and J by 7 bases, with 7 bases between them. The CDR3 contains 11 residues. CDR3 residues: CARSSRGTQYF. The CDR3 DNA reads as TGTGCCAGAAGCTCGAGGGGGACCCAGTACTTC.

This rearrangement joins TRBV5-1 to TRBJ1-1; D might be TRBD1 (5 bases). Germline V gene lookup returns CDR1 SGHRS and CDR2 YFSETQ. The CDR3 extends over 18 amino acids. Trimming stripped 1 base from V and 0 bases from J, with 19 bases between. The CDR3 reads CASSLFPGRLGVNTEAFF. DNA for the CDR3: TGCGCCAGCAGCTTGTTCCCCGGGAGGCTAGGGGTGAACACTGAAGCTTTCTTT.

The chain couples TRBV7-2 to TRBJ2-1; the D gene is possibly TRBD2 (7 bases). Germline CDR1 reads SGHTA; CDR2 reads FQGNSA. The CDR3 is 14 residues long. Trimming left V 7 bases short and J 9 bases short, with 19 bases between. DNA of the CDR3: TGTGCCAGCACCACCGGCCCGGGGGGCAGTGAGCAGTTCTTC. Its translation is CASTTGPGGSEQFF. Looking up the rest from reference TRBV7-2 and TRBJ2-1 gives the full variable domain: GAGVSQSPSNKVTEKGKDVELRCDPISGHTALYWYRQSLGQGLEFLIYFQGNSAPDKSGLPSDRFSAERTGGSVSTLTIQRTQQEDSAVYLCASTTGPGGSEQFFGPGTRLTVL.

This clonotype was counted a few times. V and J are TRBV2 and TRBJ1-6, with TRBD1 matching 7 bases. V gave up 3 bases and J gave up 7 bases; unmatched junction bases: 6. Germline loops: CDR1 SNHLY, CDR2 FYNNEI. The length of the CDR3 is 15 residues. CDR3 in amino acids: CASSEPRGGNSPLHF. Here the CDR3 DNA reads TGTGCCAGCAGTGAGCCCAGGGGGGGGAATTCACCCCTCCACTTT.

By sample share, this clonotype is medium-sized. The chain links TRBV20-1 to TRBJ1-1, with a tentative D call TRBD1 (5 bases). Germline CDR1 DFQATT, CDR2 SNEGSKA (reference sequence). This CDR3 has 15 amino acids. Trimming shortened V by 2 bases and J by 4 bases, and 17 bases separated the two germline ends. This CDR3 is CSARSTAISFTEAFF. The CDR3 DNA reads TGCAGTGCTAGATCGACAGCTATCAGTTTCACTGAAGCTTTCTTT.

This chain joins TRBV10-3 and TRBJ2-4; 12 positions agree with TRBD2. The CDR3 is 15 residues long. Per germline, CDR1 ENHRY and CDR2 SYGVKD. The V and J ends lost 5 bases and 6 bases, in that order; junction bases with no gene match: 5. The CDR3 nucleotides read TGTGCCATCAGTCTAGGACTAGCGGGAATAAACATTCAGTACTTC. Translating it yields CAISLGLAGINIQYF.

There are a few counts of this clonotype. The chain recombines TRBV20-1 with TRBJ1-5; D is unclear. Germline V gene lookup returns CDR1 DFQATT and CDR2 SNEGSKA (reference sequence). CDR3 length equals 14 residues. The V end was cut by 1 base, the J end by 0 bases, with 7 bases between. The CDR3 reads CSARVGFSNQPQHF. The CDR3 coding sequence is TGCAGTGCTAGAGTAGGGTTTAGCAATCAGCCCCAGCATTTT.

This clonotype was seen a few times. The chain uses TRBV5-4 and TRBJ1-2; D remains unclear. This CDR3 spans 13 amino acids. CDR1 SGHNT and CDR2 YYREEE come from the germline V gene (reference sequence). V shed 6 bases and J shed 5 bases, with 14 bases lying between them. The CDR3 coding sequence is TGTGCCAGCAACGAACGTAGCGGATATGGCTACACCTTC. Encoded protein: CASNERSGYGYTF.

This clonotype was picked up a small number of times. This chain joins TRBV28 and TRBJ1-5; 8 bases align to TRBD1. V was clipped by 5 bases and J by 6 bases; unmatched bases: 9. Germline CDR1 MDHEN, CDR2 SYDVKM. The CDR3 loop spans 15 amino acids. CDR3 DNA: TGTGCCAGCAGTGGAGTGACAGGGGCGGGTCAGCCCCAGCATTTT. This sequence encodes CASSGVTGAGQPQHF.

The genes are TRBV2 and TRBJ2-2, with D tentatively TRBD1 (5 bases). This CDR3 is built from 15 residues. V was clipped by 5 bases and J by 6 bases, with 16 bases between them. Germline V CDR1 and CDR2: SNHLY, FYNNEI. CDR3 amino acids: CASSPQRQGPGELFF. The CDR3 DNA follows: TGTGCCAGCAGTCCACAACGGCAGGGCCCCGGGGAGCTGTTTTTT.

This clonotype is medium-sized within its sample. The CDR3 sequence is CASSPRGPDEQYF. CDR3 nucleotides: TGTGCCAGCAGCCCCAGAGGGCCTGACGAGCAGTACTTC. The chain is built from TRBV7-9 and TRBJ2-7; a possible D gene is TRBD2 (5 bases). CDR1 is SEHNR, CDR2 FQNEAQ, per germline (reference sequence). The CDR3 loop spans 13 amino acids. Trimming took 5 bases from V and 5 from J, leaving 13 bases between them.

J is TRBJ2-3 and V is TRBV10-2; tentatively, D is TRBD2 (6 bases). Trimming left V 6 bases short and J 5 bases short, with 18 bases between. Per the germline V gene, CDR1 is WSHSY and CDR2 is SAAADI. CDR3 length: 15 amino acids. The CDR3 spells CASRGTGGNEDTQYF. The CDR3 bases are TGCGCCAGCAGAGGGACTGGCGGGAATGAAGATACGCAGTATTTT.

This clonotype was counted only a few times. This chain uses TRBV20-1 with TRBJ1-1; D not certain. CDR3 size: 11 residues. CDR1 DFQATT and CDR2 SNEGSKA come from the germline V gene (reference sequence). V lost 2 bases and J 14 bases, leaving 15 bases between the germline ends. CDR3 region: CSARQRKSEFF. In DNA form, the CDR3 reads TGCAGTGCTAGACAGAGAAAGTCCGAATTCTTT.

J is TRBJ2-3 and V is TRBV28, with D possibly TRBD2 on 5 matching bases. Germline assignment: CDR1 MDHEN and CDR2 SYDVKM. The V end was cut by 2 bases, the J end by 8 bases, with 11 bases between. The CDR3 covers 13 residues. Here the CDR3 reads CASSLKGRATQYF. The CDR3, as DNA: TGTGCCAGCAGTTTAAAAGGGAGAGCTACGCAGTATTTT.